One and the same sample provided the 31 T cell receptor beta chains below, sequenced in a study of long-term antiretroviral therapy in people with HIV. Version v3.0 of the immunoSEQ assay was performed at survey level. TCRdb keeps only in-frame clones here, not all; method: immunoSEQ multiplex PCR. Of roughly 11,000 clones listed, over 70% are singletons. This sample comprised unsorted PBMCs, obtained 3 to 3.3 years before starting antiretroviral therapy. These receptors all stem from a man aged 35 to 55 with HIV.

In nucleotides, the CDR3 is TGTGCCTGGAGCCCCGCCCGAGCATTGAACACTGAAGCTTTCTTT. This codes for CAWSPARALNTEAFF. The chain carries TRBV30 and TRBJ1-1; D is ambiguous. V was trimmed by 3 bases and J by 0 bases, leaving 14 bases between them. CDR1 GTSNPN and CDR2 SVGIG come from the germline V gene (reference sequence). CDR3 length: 15 residues.

The CDR3 DNA follows: TGTGCCGCGGGGTCCCGCTACTATGGCTACACCTTC. This sequence encodes CAAGSRYYGYTF. The V call is TRBV28, the J call TRBJ1-2; D is undetermined. Per germline, CDR1 MDHEN and CDR2 SYDVKM. V was cut by 11 bases and J by 3 bases, with 13 bases left in between. CDR3 length equals 12 residues.

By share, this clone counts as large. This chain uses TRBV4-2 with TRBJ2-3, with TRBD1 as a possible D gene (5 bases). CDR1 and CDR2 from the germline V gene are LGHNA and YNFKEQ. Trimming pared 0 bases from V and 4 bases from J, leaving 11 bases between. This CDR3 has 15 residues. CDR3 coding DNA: TGTGCCAGCAGCCAAGAAGCTAGGGGCTCAGATACGCAGTATTTT. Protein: CASSQEARGSDTQYF.

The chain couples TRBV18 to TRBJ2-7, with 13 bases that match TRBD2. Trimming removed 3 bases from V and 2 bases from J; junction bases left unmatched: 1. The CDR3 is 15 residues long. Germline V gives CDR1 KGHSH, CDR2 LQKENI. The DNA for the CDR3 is TGTGCCAGCTCACCCGGGACTAGCGGGACCTACGAGCAGTACTTC. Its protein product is CASSPGTSGTYEQYF.

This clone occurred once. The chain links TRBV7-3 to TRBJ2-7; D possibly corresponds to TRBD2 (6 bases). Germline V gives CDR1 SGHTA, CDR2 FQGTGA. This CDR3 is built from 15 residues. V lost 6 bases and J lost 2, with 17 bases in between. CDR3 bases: TGTGCCAGCAGTTACGGGAGCGCCGTAACCTACGAGCAGTACTTC. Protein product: CASSYGSAVTYEQYF.

As DNA, the CDR3 is TGTGCCAGCAGCGCCGGGACAGGAGCTGAAAAACTGTTTTTT. Its protein product is CASSAGTGAEKLFF. The chain combines TRBV7-6 with TRBJ1-4; 8 positions agree with TRBD1. The CDR3 sequence is 14 residues long. Germline V CDR1 and CDR2: SGHVS, FNYEAQ. J was trimmed by 7 bases and V by 5 bases; bases with no gene match: 6. The whole variable domain, remainder taken from reference TRBV7-6 and TRBJ1-4, is GAGVSQSPRYKVTKRGQDVALRCDPISGHVSLYWYRQALGQGPEFLTYFNYEAQQDKSGLPNDRFSAERPEGSISTLTIQRTEQRDSAMYRCASSAGTGAEKLFFGSGTQLSVL.

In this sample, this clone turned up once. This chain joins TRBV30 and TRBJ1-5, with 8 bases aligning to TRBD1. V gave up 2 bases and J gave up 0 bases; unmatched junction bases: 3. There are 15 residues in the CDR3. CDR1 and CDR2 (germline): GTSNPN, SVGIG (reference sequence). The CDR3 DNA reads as TGTGCCTGGAGTTTGACAGGGGCTAGCAATCAGCCCCAGCATTTT. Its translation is CAWSLTGASNQPQHF.

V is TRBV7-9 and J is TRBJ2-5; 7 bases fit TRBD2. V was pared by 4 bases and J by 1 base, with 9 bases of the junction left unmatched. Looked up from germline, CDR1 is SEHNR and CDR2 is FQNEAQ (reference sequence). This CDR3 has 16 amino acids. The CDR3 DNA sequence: TGTGCCAGCAGCTCTTGGACTAGTGGGGGCCAAGAGACCCAGTACTTC. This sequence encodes CASSSWTSGGQETQYF.

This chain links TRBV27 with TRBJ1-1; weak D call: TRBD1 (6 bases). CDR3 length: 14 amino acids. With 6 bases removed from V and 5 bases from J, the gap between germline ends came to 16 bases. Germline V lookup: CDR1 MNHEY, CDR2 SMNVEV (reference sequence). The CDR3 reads CASSTPGERTEAFF. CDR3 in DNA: TGTGCCAGCAGCACCCCAGGGGAGAGGACTGAAGCTTTCTTT.

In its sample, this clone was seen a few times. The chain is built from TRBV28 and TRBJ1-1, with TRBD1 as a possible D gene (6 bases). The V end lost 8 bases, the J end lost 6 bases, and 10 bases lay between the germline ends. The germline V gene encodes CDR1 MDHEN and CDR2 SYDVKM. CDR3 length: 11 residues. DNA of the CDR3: TGTGCCAGCCGGGGGCGGCCTGAAGCTTTCTTT. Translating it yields CASRGRPEAFF.

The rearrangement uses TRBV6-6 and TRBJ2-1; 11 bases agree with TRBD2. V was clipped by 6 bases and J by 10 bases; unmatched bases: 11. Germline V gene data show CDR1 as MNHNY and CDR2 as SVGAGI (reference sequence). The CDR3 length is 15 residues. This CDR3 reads CASRSYSGRVQEQFF. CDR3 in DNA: TGTGCCAGCAGATCTTATAGCGGGAGGGTGCAGGAGCAGTTCTTC.

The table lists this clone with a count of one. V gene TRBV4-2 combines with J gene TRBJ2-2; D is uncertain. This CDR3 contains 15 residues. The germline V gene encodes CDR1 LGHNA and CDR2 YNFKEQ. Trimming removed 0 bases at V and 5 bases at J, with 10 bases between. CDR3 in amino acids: CASSQDLWVTGELFF. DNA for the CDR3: TGTGCCAGCAGCCAAGATTTGTGGGTAACCGGGGAGCTGTTTTTT.

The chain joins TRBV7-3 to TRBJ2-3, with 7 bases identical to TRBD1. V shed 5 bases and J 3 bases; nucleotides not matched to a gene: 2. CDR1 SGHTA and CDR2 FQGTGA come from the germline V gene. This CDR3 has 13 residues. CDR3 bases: TGTGCCAGCAGCGCACAGGGGACAGATACGCAGTATTTT. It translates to CASSAQGTDTQYF.

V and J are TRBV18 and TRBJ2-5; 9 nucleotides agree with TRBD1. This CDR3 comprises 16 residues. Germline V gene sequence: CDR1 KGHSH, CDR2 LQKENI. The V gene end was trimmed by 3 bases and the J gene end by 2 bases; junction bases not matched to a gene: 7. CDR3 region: CASSPNSGTGQETQYF. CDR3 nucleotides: TGTGCCAGCTCACCCAATTCCGGGACAGGGCAAGAGACCCAGTACTTC.

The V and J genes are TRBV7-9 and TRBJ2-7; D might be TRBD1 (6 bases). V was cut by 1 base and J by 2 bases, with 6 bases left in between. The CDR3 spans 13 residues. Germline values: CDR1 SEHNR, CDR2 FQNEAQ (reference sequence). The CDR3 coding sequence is TGTGCCAGCAGCTTAGGGACAGCCTACGAGCAGTACTTC. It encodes CASSLGTAYEQYF.

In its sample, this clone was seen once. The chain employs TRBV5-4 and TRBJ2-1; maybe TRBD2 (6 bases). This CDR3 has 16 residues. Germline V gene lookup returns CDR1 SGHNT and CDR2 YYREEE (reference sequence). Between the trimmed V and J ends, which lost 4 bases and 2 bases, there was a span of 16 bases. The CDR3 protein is CASSQDGDSTYNEQFF. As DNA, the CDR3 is TGTGCCAGCAGCCAAGATGGGGACTCCACCTACAATGAGCAGTTCTTC. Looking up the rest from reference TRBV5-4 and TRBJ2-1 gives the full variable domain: ETGVTQSPTHLIKTRGQQVTLRCSSQSGHNTVSWYQQALGQGPQFIFQYYREEENGRGNFPPRFSGLQFPNYSSELNVNALELDDSALYLCASSQDGDSTYNEQFFGPGTRLTVL.

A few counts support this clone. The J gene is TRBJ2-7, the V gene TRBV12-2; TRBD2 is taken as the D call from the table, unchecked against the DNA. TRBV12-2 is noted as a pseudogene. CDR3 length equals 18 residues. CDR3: CASRSRTSGSLVTYEQYF. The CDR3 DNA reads TGTGCAAGTCGCTCCCGGACTAGCGGGAGCCTCGTCACCTACGAGCAGTACTTC.

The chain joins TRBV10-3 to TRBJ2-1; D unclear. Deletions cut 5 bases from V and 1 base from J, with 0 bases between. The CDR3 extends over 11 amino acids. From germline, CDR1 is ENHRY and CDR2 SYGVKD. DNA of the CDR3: TGTGCCATCAGTTCCTACAATGAGCAGTTCTTC. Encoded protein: CAISSYNEQFF.

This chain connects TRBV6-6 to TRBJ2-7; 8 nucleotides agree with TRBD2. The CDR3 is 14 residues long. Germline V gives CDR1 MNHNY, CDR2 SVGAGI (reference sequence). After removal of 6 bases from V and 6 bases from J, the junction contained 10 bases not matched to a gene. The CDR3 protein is CASRTGTSRTEQYF. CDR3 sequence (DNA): TGTGCCAGCAGAACCGGGACTAGTAGGACCGAGCAGTACTTC.

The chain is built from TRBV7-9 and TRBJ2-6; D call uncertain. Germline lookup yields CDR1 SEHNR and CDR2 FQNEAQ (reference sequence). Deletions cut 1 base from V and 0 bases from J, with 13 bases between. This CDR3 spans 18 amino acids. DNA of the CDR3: TGTGCCAGCAGCTTAGGGGCCACACGGAGCTCTGGGGCCAACGTCCTGACTTTC. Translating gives CASSLGATRSSGANVLTF.

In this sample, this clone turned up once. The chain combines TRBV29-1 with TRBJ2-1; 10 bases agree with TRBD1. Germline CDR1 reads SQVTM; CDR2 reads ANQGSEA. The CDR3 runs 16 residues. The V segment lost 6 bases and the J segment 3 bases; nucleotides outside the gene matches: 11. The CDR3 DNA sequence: TGCAGCGTCTCACCCCCGCGGGACAGGGGCTACAATGAGCAGTTCTTC. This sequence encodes CSVSPPRDRGYNEQFF.

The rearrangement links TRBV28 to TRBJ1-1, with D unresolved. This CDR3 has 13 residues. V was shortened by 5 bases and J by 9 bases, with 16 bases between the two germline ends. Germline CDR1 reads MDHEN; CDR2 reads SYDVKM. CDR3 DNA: TGTGCCAGCAGTGAAACAGCAATTAGTAAAGCTTTCTTT. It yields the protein CASSETAISKAFF.

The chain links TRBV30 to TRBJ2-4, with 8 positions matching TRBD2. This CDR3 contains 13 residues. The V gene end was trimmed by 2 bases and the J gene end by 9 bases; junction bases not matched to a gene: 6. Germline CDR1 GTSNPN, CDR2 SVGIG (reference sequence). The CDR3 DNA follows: TGTGCCTGGAGTTTGAGCGGGGGTAGCATTCAGTACTTC. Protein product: CAWSLSGGSIQYF.

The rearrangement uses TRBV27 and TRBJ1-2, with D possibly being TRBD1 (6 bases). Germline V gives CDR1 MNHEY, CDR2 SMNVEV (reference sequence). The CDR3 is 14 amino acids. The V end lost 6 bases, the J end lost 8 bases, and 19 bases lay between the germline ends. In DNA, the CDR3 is TGTGCCAGCAGATTCTTACAGGGATTGGGAGGCTACACCTTC. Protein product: CASRFLQGLGGYTF.

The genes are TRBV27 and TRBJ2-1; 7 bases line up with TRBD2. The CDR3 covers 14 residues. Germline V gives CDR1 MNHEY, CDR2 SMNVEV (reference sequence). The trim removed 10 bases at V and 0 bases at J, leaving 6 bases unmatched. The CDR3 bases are TGTGCCACGACAGCGGGAAGCTCCTACAATGAGCAGTTCTTC. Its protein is CATTAGSSYNEQFF.

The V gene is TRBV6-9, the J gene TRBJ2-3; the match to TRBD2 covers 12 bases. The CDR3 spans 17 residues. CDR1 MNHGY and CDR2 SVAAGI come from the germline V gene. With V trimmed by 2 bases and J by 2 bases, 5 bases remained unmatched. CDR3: CASSYRLAGGFTDTQYF. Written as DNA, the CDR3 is TGTGCCAGCAGTTATCGTCTAGCGGGAGGGTTCACAGATACGCAGTATTTT.

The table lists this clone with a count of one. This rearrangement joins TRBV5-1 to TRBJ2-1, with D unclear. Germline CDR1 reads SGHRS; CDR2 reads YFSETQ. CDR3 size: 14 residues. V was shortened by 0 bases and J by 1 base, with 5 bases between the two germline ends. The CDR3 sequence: CASSLAESYNEQFF. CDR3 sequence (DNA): TGCGCCAGCAGCTTGGCCGAGTCCTACAATGAGCAGTTCTTC.

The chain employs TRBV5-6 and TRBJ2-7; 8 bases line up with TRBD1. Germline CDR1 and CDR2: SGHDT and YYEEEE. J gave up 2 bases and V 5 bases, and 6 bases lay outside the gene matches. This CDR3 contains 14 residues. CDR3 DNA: TGTGCCAGCAGGACACAGGGGGACGCCTACGAGCAGTACTTC. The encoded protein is CASRTQGDAYEQYF. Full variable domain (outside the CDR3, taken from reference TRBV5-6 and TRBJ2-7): DAGVTQSPTHLIKTRGQQVTLRCSPKSGHDTVSWYQQALGQGPQFIFQYYEEEERQRGNFPDRFSGHQFPNYSSELNVNALLLGDSALYLCASRTQGDAYEQYFGPGTRLTVT.

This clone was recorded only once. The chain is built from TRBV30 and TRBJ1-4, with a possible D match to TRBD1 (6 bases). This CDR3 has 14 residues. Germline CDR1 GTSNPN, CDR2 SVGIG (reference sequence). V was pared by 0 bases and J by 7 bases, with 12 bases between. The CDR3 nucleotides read TGTGCCTGGAGTGTGGGGGGGCAGGGTGAAAAACTGTTTTTT. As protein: CAWSVGGQGEKLFF.

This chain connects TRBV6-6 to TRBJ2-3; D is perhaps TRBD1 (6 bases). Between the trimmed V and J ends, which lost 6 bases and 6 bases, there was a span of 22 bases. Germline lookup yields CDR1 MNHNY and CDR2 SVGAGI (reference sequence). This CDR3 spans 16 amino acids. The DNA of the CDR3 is TGTGCCAGCAGGGGGGCAGCAGCCTCACTTCGGGATACGCAGTATTTT. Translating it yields CASRGAAASLRDTQYF.

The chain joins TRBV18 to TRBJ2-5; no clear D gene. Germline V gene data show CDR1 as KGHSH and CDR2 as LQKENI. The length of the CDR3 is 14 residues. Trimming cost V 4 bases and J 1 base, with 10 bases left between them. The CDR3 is CASSRQEFQETQYF. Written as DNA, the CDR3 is TGTGCCAGCTCACGGCAGGAGTTCCAAGAGACCCAGTACTTC.